A single sample is the source of the 26 T cell receptor beta chains below, sequenced in a study of OX40 agonist ivuxolimab in advanced cancers. This table comes from immunoSEQ multiplex PCR, and its TCRdb copy is limited to in-frame clones, with some not included. The sample carries around 67,000 clones, nearly 90% recorded once. This specimen was CD4+ or CD8+ T cells sorted from blood, taken in a trial of the OX40 agonist ivuxolimab. These receptors were obtained from an adult with an advanced solid tumor such as melanoma, head and neck, liver or kidney cancer.

This chain uses TRBV30 with TRBJ2-7; D remains unclear. CDR3 length: 15 residues. Germline V gene data show CDR1 as GTSNPN and CDR2 as SVGIG (reference sequence). V gave up 0 bases and J gave up 9 bases, with 21 bases separating them. CDR3 nucleotide sequence: TGTGCCTGGAGTGTAGGTGGCCCGCGGAGCCCCGGGCAGTACTTC. Its translation: CAWSVGGPRSPGQYF.

This clone has just one count. J is TRBJ2-5 and V is TRBV15, with D unclear. The germline V and J ends were trimmed by 3 bases and 2 bases, with 13 bases remaining between them. Germline CDR1 LNHNV, CDR2 YYDKDF (reference sequence). The CDR3 is made up of 15 amino acids. In nucleotides, the CDR3 is TGTGCCACCAGCAGCCCCTCGACCTTTCAAGAGACCCAGTACTTC. This translates into CATSSPSTFQETQYF.

V and J are TRBV7-9 and TRBJ1-4; 7 nucleotides line up with TRBD1. There are 16 residues in the CDR3. Looked up from germline, CDR1 is SEHNR and CDR2 is FQNEAQ (reference sequence). Trimming cost V 5 bases and J 3 bases; bases outside gene matches: 9. DNA of the CDR3: TGTGCCAGCAGCATTAGACAGGGTGGTTCTAATGAAAAACTGTTTTTT. It translates to CASSIRQGGSNEKLFF. Full variable domain (missing parts from reference TRBV7-9 and TRBJ1-4): DTGVSQNPRHKITKRGQNVTFRCDPISEHNRLYWYRQTLGQGPEFLTYFQNEAQLEKSRLLSDRFSAERPKGSFSTLEIQRTEQGDSAMYLCASSIRQGGSNEKLFFGSGTQLSVL.

This rearrangement joins TRBV28 to TRBJ2-7, with a weak D call TRBD2 (5 bases). The CDR3 sequence is 15 residues long. Germline loops: CDR1 MDHEN, CDR2 SYDVKM. The V gene lost 2 bases and the J gene lost 1 base, with 12 bases spanning the gap. The CDR3 DNA reads as TGTGCCAGCAGTTTAAGGTTTCGGGGTTCCTACGAGCAGTACTTC. Its protein product is CASSLRFRGSYEQYF.

The chain recombines TRBV4-1 with TRBJ1-6; TRBD1 matches 9 bases. The germline gives CDR1 MGHRA, CDR2 YSYEKL. The CDR3 runs 14 residues. V dropped 1 base and J dropped 14; count of bases not matched to a gene: 6. The CDR3 DNA follows: TGCGCCAGCAGCCAAGGGGGACAGGGTTTTTCCCTCCACTTT. It encodes CASSQGGQGFSLHF.

This chain uses TRBV5-4 with TRBJ2-3; either TRBD1 or TRBD2 may supply D (6 bases each). The V gene lost 1 base and the J gene lost 1 base, with 25 bases spanning the gap. This CDR3 spans 20 amino acids. Germline V lookup: CDR1 SGHNT, CDR2 YYREEE (reference sequence). The CDR3 DNA follows: TGTGCCAGCAGCTTGTCGCCGTTGCCGCGAGGGGGGCGAGGCACAGATACGCAGTATTTT. Its protein is CASSLSPLPRGGRGTDTQYF.

The rearrangement uses TRBV4-3 and TRBJ2-4; D tentatively reads TRBD1 or TRBD2 (5 bases each). Looked up from germline, CDR1 is LGHNA and CDR2 is YSLEER. The CDR3 consists of 17 residues. V lost 1 base to trimming and J lost 0 bases, with 13 bases between them. CDR3: CASSQGSRGLAKNIQYF. The CDR3 nucleotides read TGCGCCAGCAGCCAAGGGAGCCGGGGCTTAGCCAAAAACATTCAGTACTTC.

The rearrangement links TRBV27 to TRBJ1-3, with TRBD1 matching 7 bases. The trim removed 5 bases at V and 2 bases at J, leaving 9 bases unmatched. CDR3 length equals 16 residues. Germline CDR1 and CDR2: MNHEY and SMNVEV (reference sequence). The CDR3 bases are TGTGCCAGCAGTAGCACTCACAGGGGAACTGGAAACACCATATATTTT. Protein sequence: CASSSTHRGTGNTIYF.

V gene TRBV4-3 combines with J gene TRBJ2-7; tentatively, D is TRBD1 or TRBD2 (6 bases each). In germline, CDR1 is LGHNA, CDR2 YSLEER. The CDR3 is 15 amino acids. Trimming removed 0 bases at V and 4 bases at J, with 13 bases between. CDR3 sequence reads: CASSQELGGHYEQYF. CDR3 coding DNA: TGCGCCAGCAGCCAAGAACTAGGGGGGCATTACGAGCAGTACTTC.

The V call is TRBV7-9, the J call TRBJ2-5; D is uncertain. The CDR3 is 15 residues long. Germline CDR1 SEHNR, CDR2 FQNEAQ (reference sequence). The V end lost 2 bases, the J end lost 3 bases, and 13 bases lay between the germline ends. CDR3 sequence reads: CASSLLSVRKETQYF. CDR3 nucleotides: TGTGCCAGCAGCTTATTGTCCGTTAGAAAAGAGACCCAGTACTTC.

This clone has a single count. V is TRBV5-6 and J is TRBJ1-1; D remains ambiguous. The CDR3 is made up of 15 amino acids. V shed 4 bases and J shed 0 bases, with 13 bases lying between them. The germline CDR1 and CDR2 sequences are SGHDT and YYEEEE. The CDR3 region has the DNA TGTGCCAGCAGCGCAGGACCCCGGCTGAACACTGAAGCTTTCTTT. This translates into CASSAGPRLNTEAFF.

This clone was counted once. V usage is TRBV30 and J usage is TRBJ2-1; D is possibly TRBD1 (5 bases). CDR1 and CDR2 from the germline V gene are GTSNPN and SVGIG (reference sequence). Trimming took off 1 base at V and 5 bases at J, with 18 bases between the two ends. The CDR3 spans 16 residues. The CDR3 reads CAWSAGGPGSDNEQFF. The CDR3 DNA sequence: TGTGCCTGGAGTGCGGGTGGGCCAGGGTCTGACAATGAGCAGTTCTTC.

This chain connects TRBV19 to TRBJ2-4, with TRBD1 matching 7 bases. CDR3 length: 16 residues. The germline V gene has CDR1 LNHDA and CDR2 SQIVND (reference sequence). Germline trimming cut 3 bases from V and 0 bases from J; bases unmatched to any gene: 5. The CDR3 sequence is CASSIRGQGAKNIQYF. The CDR3 DNA reads as TGTGCCAGTAGTATTAGGGGGCAAGGAGCCAAAAACATTCAGTACTTC.

The genes are TRBV5-1 and TRBJ1-3; TRBD1 aligns across 8 bases. Germline CDR1 reads SGHRS; CDR2 reads YFSETQ. J was trimmed by 2 bases and V by 4 bases; bases with no gene match: 2. This CDR3 is built from 14 residues. The CDR3 reads CASSPDRAGNTIYF. Here the CDR3 DNA reads TGCGCCAGCAGCCCGGACAGGGCTGGAAACACCATATATTTT.

The rearrangement links TRBV30 to TRBJ2-3, with D perhaps being TRBD1 or TRBD2 (5 bases each). Germline loops: CDR1 GTSNPN, CDR2 SVGIG (reference sequence). The CDR3 sequence is 15 residues long. Trimming took 0 bases from V and 2 from J, leaving 12 bases between them. CDR3 sequence reads: CAWSVLDGATDTQYF. The CDR3 DNA reads TGTGCCTGGAGTGTACTGGACGGGGCCACAGATACGCAGTATTTT.

The chain is built from TRBV10-3 and TRBJ1-5, with 9 bases matching TRBD1. Germline loops: CDR1 ENHRY, CDR2 SYGVKD. The V gene end was trimmed by 4 bases and the J gene end by 6 bases; junction bases not matched to a gene: 4. The CDR3 covers 14 residues. This chain's CDR3 is CAISGGQGPQPQHF. CDR3 bases: TGTGCCATCAGTGGGGGACAGGGACCTCAGCCCCAGCATTTT.

This rearrangement joins TRBV9 to TRBJ2-2, with D unresolved. Trimming pared 0 bases from V and 1 base from J, leaving 10 bases between. The CDR3 consists of 16 residues. The germline gives CDR1 SGDLS, CDR2 YYNGEE. CDR3 bases: TGTGCCAGCAGCGTAGGTCTACTAATGAACACCGGGGAGCTGTTTTTT. Translation: CASSVGLLMNTGELFF.

V gene TRBV19 combines with J gene TRBJ1-2; D is uncertain. The CDR3 runs 12 residues. The V gene's germline CDR1 is LNHDA and CDR2 SQIVND (reference sequence). Trimming removed 9 bases from V and 2 bases from J, with 10 bases in between. DNA for the CDR3: TGTGCCAGCCTACAGAGGAACTATGGCTACACCTTC. It translates to CASLQRNYGYTF.

The count of this clone is one. The chain uses TRBV7-2 and TRBJ2-7, with 11 bases that match TRBD2. This CDR3 comprises 15 residues. V lost 2 bases to trimming and J lost 3 bases; unmatched junction nucleotides: 3. CDR1 is SGHTA, CDR2 FQGNSA, per germline. The CDR3 nucleotides read TGTGCCAGCAGCTTACTAGCGGGGGGTAACTACGAGCAGTACTTC. It yields the protein CASSLLAGGNYEQYF.

This chain uses TRBV27 with TRBJ2-6; 10 nucleotides match TRBD1. The germline CDR1 and CDR2 sequences are MNHEY and SMNVEV (reference sequence). The CDR3 has 15 residues. Germline trimming cut 6 bases from V and 2 bases from J; bases unmatched to any gene: 1. The CDR3 reads CASRGQGAGANVLTF. The CDR3 DNA sequence: TGTGCCAGCAGAGGACAGGGGGCTGGGGCCAACGTCCTGACTTTC.

The J gene is TRBJ2-7, the V gene TRBV29-1; 7 bases are shared with TRBD2. Germline loops: CDR1 SQVTM, CDR2 ANQGSEA. This CDR3 is 12 amino acids long. V was clipped by 8 bases and J by 5 bases; unmatched bases: 9. CDR3: CSLRSGTNEQYF. The CDR3 coding sequence is TGCAGCTTAAGATCCGGGACTAACGAGCAGTACTTC.

V and J are TRBV21-1 and TRBJ2-5; the table's D call, TRBD2, was not checked against the DNA. TRBV21-1 is a documented pseudogene. The CDR3 extends over 18 amino acids. The CDR3 spells CASSILGTSGGAMETQYF. The CDR3 bases are TGTGCCAGCAGCATCCTTGGAACTAGCGGGGGGGCCATGGAGACCCAGTACTTC.

V usage is TRBV11-2 and J usage is TRBJ2-7; D uncertain. Trimming removed 3 bases at V and 3 bases at J, with 12 bases between. There are 14 residues in the CDR3. Germline V gene sequence: CDR1 SGHAT, CDR2 FQNNGV. The CDR3 nucleotides read TGTGCCAGCAGCTTGGGTGTTGCGCGCTACGAGCAGTACTTC. Its protein product is CASSLGVARYEQYF.

As DNA, the CDR3 is TGTGCCAGCAGCTATGGACAGACCGAAGAGGGCTACGAGCAGTACTTC. This codes for CASSYGQTEEGYEQYF. The chain employs TRBV7-2 and TRBJ2-7; tentative D call: TRBD1 (6 bases). Germline V gene lookup returns CDR1 SGHTA and CDR2 FQGNSA. Trimming left V 4 bases short and J 3 bases short, with 19 bases between. The CDR3 length is 16 residues.

This chain connects TRBV7-2 to TRBJ1-3; the match to TRBD1 covers 9 bases. The CDR3 runs 16 residues. The V segment lost 5 bases and the J segment 3 bases; nucleotides outside the gene matches: 8. The germline gives CDR1 SGHTA, CDR2 FQGNSA. CDR3 nucleotides: TGTGCCAGCAGCGCCTTGACAGGGGGGTATGGAAACACCATATATTTT. Translating gives CASSALTGGYGNTIYF.

This clone was observed a few times. The genes are TRBV30 and TRBJ1-4, with unresolved D. The CDR3 is made up of 12 amino acids. V lost 4 bases to trimming and J lost 8 bases, with 11 bases between them. CDR1 GTSNPN and CDR2 SVGIG come from the germline V gene (reference sequence). The CDR3 sequence: CAWKQEGEKLFF. The CDR3, as DNA: TGTGCCTGGAAACAAGAAGGGGAAAAACTGTTTTTT.